This T cell receptor (beta chain) appears in the sequencing data of a study of blood T cell repertoires in COVID-19 (TCRdb year 2020). With regard to the full study: Collaborator samples came from the United States, Italy and Spain and covered acute and convalescent phases of COVID-19. The material from the prospective study consisted of cDNA or gDNA derived from T cells, B-cell-depleted T cells, or PBMCs. The dataset comprised deeply sampled blood TCRbeta repertoires from subjects exposed to, actively infected with, or recovered from COVID-19. The repertoires were made available in a free public database intended to serve as a resource for research on the immune response to SARS-CoV-2. The samples were drawn from two sources: the first 160 participants of the ongoing ImmuneRACE study, and 1,200 or so subjects contributed by 6 global collaborators. Nearly every sample came with metadata listing a de-identified subject ID, COVID-19 status, age in years and sex. HLA class I and class II types, where available, came from metadata supplied by the sample provider rather than from assay-based typing.

Worth noting for this clone: Its antigen is currently not known. No clone much larger than this one lies a single base away; base qualities are absent.

General study outcomes and caveats: The amount of clinical and demographic metadata varied by source and participant and was provided uncurated.

The immunoSEQ Assay, a bias-controlled multiplex PCR, was used to amplify TCRbeta CDR3 regions from genomic DNA. The original pipeline was this. The number of nucleated cells in each sample was estimated by amplification of reference gene primers within the assay. Sequence reads were collapsed and filtered to measure the absolute abundance of every unique TCRbeta CDR3 rearrangement. For each sample, productive Simpson clonality was calculated as the square root of Simpson's diversity index over productive rearrangements. TCRdb provides this immuneACCESS table in a form limited to in-frame rearrangements. Some clones are lacking; in checked studies, under half of them reflect an unresolved V gene, and why the rest are absent is not known. V and J calls and clone size are as listed in that table; D and trimming were resolved from the DNA. The sample table shows 100,000 to 150,000 clones, and over 80% are seen once. Clones ranked in the top ten supply around 3.9% of the sample.

In the prospective study, participants were 18 to 89 years old, resided in about two dozen geographic areas of the United States, and were enrolled through a virtual design. In the prospective study, cohorts were assigned on the basis of participant-reported clinical history obtained from a screening survey and a study questionnaire. ImmuneRACE Cohort 3 recovered participants were defined by two consecutive negative NP/OP PCR tests, healthcare professional clearance, or symptom resolution. Mobile phlebotomists in the prospective study collected whole blood, serum and a nasopharyngeal or oropharyngeal swab from every participant. Additional blood draws and questionnaires over a roughly two-month period could optionally be provided by prospective study participants. Before DNA extraction, blood samples from the prospective study were shipped at room temperature or frozen. This receptor was identified in a woman aged 25 to 39 who had recovered from COVID-19. The sequenced sample was PBMCs or T cells enriched from blood (not recorded which).

The nucleotides read TGTGCCAGCAGTTACTCGGGACAGGGGGGCTCCTACGAGCAGTACTTC. Translated, this is CASSYSGQGGSYEQYF. The sequence is built from TRBV2 and TRBJ2-7, with 11 junctional bases fitting TRBD1. The CDR3 spans 16 residues, from the cysteine through the phenylalanine. The only DNA kept is the CDR3, 48 bases in frame from the first base. Reading the germline V gene gives CDR1 SNHLY and CDR2 FYNNEI. Trimming removed 5 bases from V and 0 bases from J; the gene matches leave 6 bases unexplained.